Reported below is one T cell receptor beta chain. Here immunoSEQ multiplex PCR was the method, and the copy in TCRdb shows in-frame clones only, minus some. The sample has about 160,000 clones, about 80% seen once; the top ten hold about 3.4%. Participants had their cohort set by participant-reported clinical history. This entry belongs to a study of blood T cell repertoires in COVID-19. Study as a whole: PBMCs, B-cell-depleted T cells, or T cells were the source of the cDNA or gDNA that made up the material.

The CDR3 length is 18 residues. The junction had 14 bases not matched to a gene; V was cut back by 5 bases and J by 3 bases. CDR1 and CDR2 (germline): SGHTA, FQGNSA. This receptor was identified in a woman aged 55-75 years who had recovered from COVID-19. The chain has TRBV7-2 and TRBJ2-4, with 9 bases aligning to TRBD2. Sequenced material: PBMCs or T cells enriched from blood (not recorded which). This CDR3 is CASSESSGGEKVKNIQYF. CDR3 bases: TGTGCCAGCAGCGAGAGTAGCGGGGGAGAAAAGGTCAAAAACATTCAGTACTTC.